The present T cell receptor beta chain was sequenced within a study of cytotoxic CD8 clonotypes in ibrutinib-treated CLL. General study results and limits: Patients showed higher baseline clonality than age-matched healthy donors, and it tracked circulating CD8+ T-cell counts. A difference in sampling times existed between sustained-remission and progressing patients.

This table comes from immunoSEQ multiplex PCR, and its TCRdb copy is limited to in-frame clones, with some not included. The sample shows about 140,000 clones, approximately 90% of them seen only once. This CDR3 has 17 amino acids. V lost 0 bases to trimming and J lost 4 bases; unmatched junction nucleotides: 7. Comment on this clone: Its specificity is unknown.

The receptor was derived from a human donor with chronic lymphocytic leukemia. The source was PBMCs, collected after 12 months of ibrutinib treatment. The genes are TRBV23-1 and TRBJ2-7; 12 bases are a match to TRBD1. TRBV23-1 is marked as an open reading frame, function uncertain. This CDR3 reads CASSQSWDRGPDYEQYF. Here the CDR3 DNA reads TGCGCCAGCAGTCAATCGTGGGACAGGGGGCCAGATTACGAGCAGTACTTC.